This TCR beta chain was recorded in a study of metastatic and nonmetastatic thyroid tumors. TCRdb re-called clones from the PCR reads using MiXCR. The sample lists 20,000 to 25,000 clones, roughly an eighth occurring once. Every patient underwent thyroid surgery untreated. V lost 4 bases, J lost 8 bases, and 12 bases lay in between. CDR3 length: 13 residues. The germline gives CDR1 SGHTA, CDR2 FQGTGA. This clone was detected ten times or more. The V gene is TRBV7-3, the J gene TRBJ2-1; tentative D call: TRBD2 (6 bases). This sequence originates from a female donor with papillary thyroid cancer or a benign thyroid nodule (not recorded which). Some clones in this sample may be carry-over from other donors' samples. The sample was blood. This CDR3 reads CASSYGGDYEQFF. The CDR3 DNA reads as TGTGCCAGCAGCTACGGCGGGGACTATGAGCAGTTCTTC.